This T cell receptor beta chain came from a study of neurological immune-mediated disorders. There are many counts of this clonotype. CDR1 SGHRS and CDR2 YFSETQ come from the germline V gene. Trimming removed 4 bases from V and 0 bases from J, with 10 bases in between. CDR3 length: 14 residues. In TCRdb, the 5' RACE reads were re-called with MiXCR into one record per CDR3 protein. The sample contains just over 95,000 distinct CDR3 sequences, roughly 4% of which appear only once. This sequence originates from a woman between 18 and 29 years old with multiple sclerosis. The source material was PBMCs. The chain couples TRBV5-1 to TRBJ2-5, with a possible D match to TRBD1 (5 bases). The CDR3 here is CASSDGHYQETQYF. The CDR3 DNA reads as TGCGCCAGCAGCGACGGACACTACCAAGAGACCCAGTACTTC.